This T cell receptor (beta chain) was captured by sequencing in a study of blood T cell repertoires in COVID-19. Per germline, CDR1 MNHEY and CDR2 SMNVEV (reference sequence). The CDR3 spans 13 residues. Trimming shortened V by 5 bases and J by 3 bases, and 10 bases separated the two germline ends. Sequenced by immunoSEQ multiplex PCR; TCRdb stores in-frame clones only, minus some. The sample contains around 150,000 clones, just over 85% of which appear only once. Source material: peripheral blood. This sequence was found in a man aged 70 or older with acute or convalescent COVID-19. The V and J genes are TRBV27 and TRBJ1-1; a weak D match, TRBD1 (5 bases). The CDR3, as DNA: TGTGCCAGCAGTGTGAACAGGTACACTGAAGCTTTCTTT. Translated: CASSVNRYTEAFF.